A single sample is the source of the 4 T cell receptor beta chains below, sequenced in a study of blood T cell repertoires in COVID-19 (dated by TCRdb to 2019 to 2021). Library method: the immunoSEQ multiplex PCR assay. TCRdb's version of the immuneACCESS table is confined to in-frame rearrangements and falls short of the full clone set. An unresolved V gene accounts for under half of the shortfall where checked; the remainder is of unknown origin. Counted in this sample were about 250,000 clones; more than 75% of them appeared once. Jointly, the top ten make up 5% to 8% of the sample. Sample: PBMCs or T cells enriched from blood (not recorded which). Receptors were obtained from a woman between 45 and 60 years old who had been exposed to COVID-19.

The rearrangement joins TRBV6-5 to TRBJ1-4; no definite D call. Germline CDR1 reads MNHEY; CDR2 reads SVGAGI. Trimming stripped 2 bases from V and 3 bases from J, with 10 bases between. The CDR3 has 15 residues. CDR3 in DNA: TGTGCCAGCAGTTACAGCGGTCGGTCTAATGAAAAACTGTTTTTT. Protein product: CASSYSGRSNEKLFF.

The chain uses TRBV5-1 and TRBJ1-3, with TRBD1 matching 7 bases. V was pared by 3 bases and J by 4 bases, with 7 bases of the junction left unmatched. Germline V gene sequence: CDR1 SGHRS, CDR2 YFSETQ. CDR3 size: 15 residues. CDR3 DNA: TGCGCCAGCAGCTGGAGGCCGGGACAGGGAAACACCATATATTTT. This translates into CASSWRPGQGNTIYF.

This rearrangement joins TRBV7-2 to TRBJ2-3; D may be TRBD2 (6 bases). CDR1 and CDR2 (germline): SGHTA, FQGNSA. The CDR3 length is 16 residues. Trimming pared 1 base from V and 0 bases from J, leaving 11 bases between. The chain's CDR3 is CASSLGGVPSTDTQYF. The CDR3 region has the DNA TGTGCCAGCAGCTTAGGGGGGGTCCCTAGCACAGATACGCAGTATTTT.

This chain links TRBV19 with TRBJ1-5; D not resolved. Germline CDR1 and CDR2: LNHDA and SQIVND (reference sequence). This CDR3 is built from 13 residues. Trimming took off 3 bases at V and 4 bases at J, with 7 bases between the two ends. CDR3 protein: CASSMQINQPQHF. CDR3 nucleotide sequence: TGTGCCAGTAGTATGCAGATAAATCAGCCCCAGCATTTT.